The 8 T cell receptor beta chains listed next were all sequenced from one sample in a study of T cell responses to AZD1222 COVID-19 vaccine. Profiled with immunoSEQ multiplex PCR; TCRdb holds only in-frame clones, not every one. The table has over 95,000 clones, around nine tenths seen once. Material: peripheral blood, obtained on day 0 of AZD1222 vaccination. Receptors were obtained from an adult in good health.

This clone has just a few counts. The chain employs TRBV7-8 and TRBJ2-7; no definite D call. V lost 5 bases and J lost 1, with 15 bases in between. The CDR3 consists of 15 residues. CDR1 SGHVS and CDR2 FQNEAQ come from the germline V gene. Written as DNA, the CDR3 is TGTGCCAGCAGCCTATCTCGTGGCACGTCCTACGAGCAGTACTTC. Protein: CASSLSRGTSYEQYF.

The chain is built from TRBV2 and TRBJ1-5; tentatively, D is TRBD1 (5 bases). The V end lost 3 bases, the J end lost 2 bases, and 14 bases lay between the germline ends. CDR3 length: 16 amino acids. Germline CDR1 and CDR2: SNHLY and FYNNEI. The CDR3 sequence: CASSEVGRAGNQPQHF. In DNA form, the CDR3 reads TGTGCCAGCAGTGAGGTCGGCAGGGCCGGCAATCAGCCCCAGCATTTT.

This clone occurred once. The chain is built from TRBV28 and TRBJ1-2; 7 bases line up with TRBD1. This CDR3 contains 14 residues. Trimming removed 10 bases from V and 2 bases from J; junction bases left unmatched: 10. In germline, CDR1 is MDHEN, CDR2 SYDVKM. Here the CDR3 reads CATLPGQLNYGYTF. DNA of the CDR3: TGTGCCACCCTTCCGGGACAGCTGAACTATGGCTACACCTTC.

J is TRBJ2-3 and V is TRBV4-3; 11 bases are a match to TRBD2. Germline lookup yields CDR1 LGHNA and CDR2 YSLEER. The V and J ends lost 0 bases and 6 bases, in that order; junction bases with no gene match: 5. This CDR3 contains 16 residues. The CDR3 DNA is TGCGCCAGCAGCCAAGATGTAGCGGGAGGGCTGGATACGCAGTATTTT. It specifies CASSQDVAGGLDTQYF.

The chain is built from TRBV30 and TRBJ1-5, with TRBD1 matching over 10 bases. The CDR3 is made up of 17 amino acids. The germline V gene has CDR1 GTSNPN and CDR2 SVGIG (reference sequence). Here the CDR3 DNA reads TGTGCTCTCTCCCCGGGACAGGGGTGGTATAGCAATCAGCCCCAGCATTTT. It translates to CALSPGQGWYSNQPQHF.

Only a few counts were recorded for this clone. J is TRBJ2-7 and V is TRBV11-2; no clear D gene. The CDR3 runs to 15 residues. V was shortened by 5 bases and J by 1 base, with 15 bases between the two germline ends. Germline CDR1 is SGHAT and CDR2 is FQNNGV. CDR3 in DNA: TGTGCCAGCAGCCCCGTCTTTCGGCGGTCCTACGAGCAGTACTTC. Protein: CASSPVFRRSYEQYF. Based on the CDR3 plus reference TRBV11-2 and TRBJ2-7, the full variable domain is EAGVAQSPRYKIIEKRQSVAFWCNPISGHATLYWYQQILGQGPKLLIQFQNNGVVDDSQLPKDRFSAERLKGVDSTLKIQPAKLEDSAVYLCASSPVFRRSYEQYFGPGTRLTVT.

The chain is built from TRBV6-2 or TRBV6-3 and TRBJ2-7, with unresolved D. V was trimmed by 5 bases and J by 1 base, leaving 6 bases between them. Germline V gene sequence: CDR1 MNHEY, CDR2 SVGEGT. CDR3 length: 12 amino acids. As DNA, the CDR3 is TGTGCCAGCAGTCCACGATCCTACGAGCAGTACTTC. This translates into CASSPRSYEQYF.

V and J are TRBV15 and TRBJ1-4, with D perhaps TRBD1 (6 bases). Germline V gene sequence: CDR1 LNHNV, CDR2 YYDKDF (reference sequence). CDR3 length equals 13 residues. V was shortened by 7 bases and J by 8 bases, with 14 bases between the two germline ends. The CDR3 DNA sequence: TGTGCCACCATGAGGGGGAAGGGGGAAAAACTGTTTTTT. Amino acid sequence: CATMRGKGEKLFF. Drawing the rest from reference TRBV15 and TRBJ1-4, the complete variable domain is DAMVIQNPRYQVTQFGKPVTLSCSQTLNHNVMYWYQQKSSQAPKLLFHYYDKDFNNEADTPDNFQSRRPNTSFCFLDIRSPGLGDTAMYLCATMRGKGEKLFFGSGTQLSVL.